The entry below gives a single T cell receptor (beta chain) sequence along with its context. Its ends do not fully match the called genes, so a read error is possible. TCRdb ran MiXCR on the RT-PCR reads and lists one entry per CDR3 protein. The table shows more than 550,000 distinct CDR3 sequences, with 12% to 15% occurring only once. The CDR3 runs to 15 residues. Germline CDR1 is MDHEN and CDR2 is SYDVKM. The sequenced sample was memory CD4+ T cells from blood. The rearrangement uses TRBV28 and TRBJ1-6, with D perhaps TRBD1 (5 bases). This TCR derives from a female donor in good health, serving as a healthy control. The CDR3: CASSLRGSNNSPLHF. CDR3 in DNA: TGTGCCAGCAGTTTACGGGGCTCCAATAATTCACCCCTCCACTTT.